This TCR beta chain was observed in a study of control samples from healthy donors and cancer patients. The CDR3 consists of 14 residues. CDR1 and CDR2 (germline): SGHRS, YFSETQ. Between the trimmed V and J ends, which lost 7 bases and 0 bases, there was a span of 13 bases. Sequencing was performed with immunoSEQ multiplex PCR; in TCRdb, only in-frame clones are kept and a portion is missing. This table has around 42,000 clones, approximately 94% appearing once. This clonotype was obtained from a man aged 60 to 75 in good health. Specimen: blood. V and J are TRBV5-1 and TRBJ2-5; D is undetermined. CDR3 nucleotide sequence: TGCGCCAGCGGCAAAACAGTGAACCAAGAGACCCAGTACTTC. It codes for CASGKTVNQETQYF.